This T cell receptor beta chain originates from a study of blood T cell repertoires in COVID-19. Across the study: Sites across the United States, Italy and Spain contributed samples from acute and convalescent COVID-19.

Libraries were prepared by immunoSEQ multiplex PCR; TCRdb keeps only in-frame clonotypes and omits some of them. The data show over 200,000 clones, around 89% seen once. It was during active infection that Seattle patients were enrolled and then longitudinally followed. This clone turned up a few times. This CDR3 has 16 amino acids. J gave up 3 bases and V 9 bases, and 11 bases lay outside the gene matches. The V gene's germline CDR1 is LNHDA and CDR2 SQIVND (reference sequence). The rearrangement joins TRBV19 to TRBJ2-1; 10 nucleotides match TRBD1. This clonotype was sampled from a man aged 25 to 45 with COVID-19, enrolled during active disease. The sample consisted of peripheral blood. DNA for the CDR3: TGTGCCAGCACAGGAGGGCGGACAGGGGGCTACAATGAGCAGTTCTTC. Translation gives CASTGGRTGGYNEQFF. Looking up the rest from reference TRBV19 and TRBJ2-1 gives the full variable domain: DGGITQSPKYLFRKEGQNVTLSCEQNLNHDAMYWYRQDPGQGLRLIYYSQIVNDFQKGDIAEGYSVSREKKESFPLTVTSAQKNPTAFYLCASTGGRTGGYNEQFFGPGTRLTVL.